This TCR beta chain was recorded in a study of blood T cell repertoires in COVID-19 (TCRdb year 2020). Background for the entire study: Samples from collaborators originated in the United States, Italy and Spain and spanned both the acute and convalescent phases of COVID-19. The material from the prospective study consisted of cDNA or gDNA derived from T cells, B-cell-depleted T cells, or PBMCs. Subjects who had been exposed to COVID-19, were actively infected with it, or had recovered from it provided the deeply sampled blood TCRbeta repertoires that made up the dataset. The repertoires were made available in a free public database intended to serve as a resource for research on the immune response to SARS-CoV-2. The samples were drawn from two sources: the first 160 participants of the ongoing ImmuneRACE study, and 1,000 to 1,500 subjects contributed by 6 global collaborators. The sample metadata nearly always contained a de-identified subject ID, COVID-19 status, age in years and sex. Where HLA class I and class II types were available, the types were taken from metadata supplied by the sample provider, not from assay-based typing.

Paper-wide results and their limitations: Clinical and demographic metadata were provided uncurated, with the amount varying by source and participant.

In the case of this clone: Its antigen target is currently unknown. No much larger clone exists at a distance of one base, and base qualities are not known.

TCRbeta CDR3 regions were amplified from genomic DNA using the immunoSEQ Assay, a bias-controlled multiplex PCR. The authors processed their data as follows. Within the assay, amplification of reference gene primers was used to estimate how many nucleated cells each sample contained. Sequence reads were collapsed and filtered to measure the absolute abundance of every unique TCRbeta CDR3 rearrangement. For each sample, productive Simpson clonality was calculated as the square root of Simpson's diversity index across productive rearrangements. In TCRdb, the immuneACCESS table is reduced to in-frame sequences with V and J assigned. These tables do not hold every clone; where another copy was compared, an unresolved V gene accounts for under half, and the others remain unexplained. V, J and clone size are taken as reported in that table, and D and trimming were inferred from the DNA itself. The table for this sample lists more than 200,000 clones; around 84% of them were counted only once. The top ten clonotypes cover roughly a tenth of the sample.

At one collaborating source in Seattle, patients were enrolled during active infection and were followed longitudinally through the course of disease. Whole blood was collected in K2EDTA tubes by collaborating institutions according to the institutions' own protocols. For TCRbeta analysis, collaborator samples were shipped as frozen whole blood, as isolated PBMCs, or as DNA extracted from either sample type. The CDR3 holds 16 amino acids from the cysteine to the phenylalanine. Left in the record is the CDR3 DNA by itself, 48 bases read in frame from the first base. The chain couples TRBV21-1 to TRBJ2-2; no check of the table's D call, TRBD2, against the DNA was made. TRBV21-1 is described as a pseudogene. The origin of this receptor is a woman of 80 years or more with COVID-19, enrolled during active disease. Source material: peripheral blood. The encoded CDR3 is CASSKRWGLNTGELFF. Here is the DNA: TGTGCCAGCAGCAAAAGGTGGGGACTAAACACCGGGGAGCTGTTTTTT.